Following are 3 T cell receptor beta chains from one sample sequenced in a study of blood T cell repertoires in COVID-19. Here immunoSEQ multiplex PCR was the method, and the copy in TCRdb shows in-frame clones only, minus some. The sample contains 150,000 to 200,000 clones, more than 65% of which appear only once. The material sequenced was PBMCs or T cells enriched from blood (not recorded which). These receptors were obtained from a man in his forties or fifties who had recovered from COVID-19.

A few counts support this clone. The chain is built from TRBV2 and TRBJ1-1, with a possible D match to TRBD1 (5 bases). V lost 7 bases, J lost 5 bases, and 14 bases lay in between. This CDR3 comprises 13 residues. Germline V gene sequence: CDR1 SNHLY, CDR2 FYNNEI. CDR3 amino acids: CASIRRDTTEAFF. The CDR3 bases are TGTGCCAGCATCCGCAGGGATACGACTGAAGCTTTCTTT.

The rearrangement uses TRBV5-1 and TRBJ1-1; D is undetermined. V dropped 5 bases and J dropped 2 bases, with 13 bases sitting between them. The germline CDR1 and CDR2 sequences are SGHRS and YFSETQ. CDR3 size: 14 residues. The CDR3 DNA sequence: TGCGCCAGCAGGATACAGCTAACAAACACTGAAGCTTTCTTT. This sequence encodes CASRIQLTNTEAFF.

The J gene is TRBJ1-3, the V gene TRBV6-5; D unresolved. This CDR3 has 13 amino acids. Deletions cut 7 bases from V and 3 bases from J, with 10 bases between. Germline assignment: CDR1 MNHEY and CDR2 SVGAGI. CDR3 residues: CASTPTGGNTIYF. CDR3 in DNA: TGTGCCAGCACCCCTACTGGTGGAAACACCATATATTTT.